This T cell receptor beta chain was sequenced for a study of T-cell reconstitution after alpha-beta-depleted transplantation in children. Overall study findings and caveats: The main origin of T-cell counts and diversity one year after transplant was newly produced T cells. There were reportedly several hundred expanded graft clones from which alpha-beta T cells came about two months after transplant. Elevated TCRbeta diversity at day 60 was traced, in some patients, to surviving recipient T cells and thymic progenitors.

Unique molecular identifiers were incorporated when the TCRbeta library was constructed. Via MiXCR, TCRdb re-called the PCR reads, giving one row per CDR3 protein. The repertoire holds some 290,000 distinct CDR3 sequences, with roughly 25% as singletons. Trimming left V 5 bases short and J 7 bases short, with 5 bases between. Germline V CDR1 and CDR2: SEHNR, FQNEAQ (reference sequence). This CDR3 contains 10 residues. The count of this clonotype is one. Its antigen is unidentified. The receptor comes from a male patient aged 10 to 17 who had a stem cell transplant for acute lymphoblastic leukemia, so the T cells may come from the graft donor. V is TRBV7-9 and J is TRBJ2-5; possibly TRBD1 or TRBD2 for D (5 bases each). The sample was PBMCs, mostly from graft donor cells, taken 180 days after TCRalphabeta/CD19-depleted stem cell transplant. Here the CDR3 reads CASSGGTQYF. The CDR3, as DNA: TGTGCCAGCAGCGGGGGGACCCAGTACTTC.